This note documents a single TCR beta chain sequence. Antigen specificity is unknown. It may be a read error: a sequence one base away is much more abundant. These data belong to a study of T cells in Graves' hyperthyroidism and ophthalmopathy. Trimming removed 2 bases at V and 0 bases at J, with 12 bases between. The CDR3 loop spans 16 amino acids. Germline V gene data show CDR1 as SGHKS and CDR2 as YYEKEE (reference sequence). Study-wide results and limits: In blood, most of the thyroid clonotypes expanded above 0.001 were also present.

The TCR beta CDR3 regions underwent amplification using RNA transcripts as the source. RT-PCR in the first round (using the HTBI primer set) targeted the TCR CDR3. Using its own MiXCR run on the multiplex PCR reads, TCRdb lists one record per CDR3 protein. Seen here are hundreds of thousands of distinct CDR3 sequences, 14% observed once, and the top ten hold 10% to 13%. The rearrangement joins TRBV5-5 to TRBJ2-1; D is unclear. The sample comprised blood. This sequence was found in a woman younger than 35 with Graves' hyperthyroidism. Here the CDR3 DNA reads TGTGCCAGCAGCTTATACCCCATGAGCTCCTACAATGAGCAGTTCTTC. Protein sequence: CASSLYPMSSYNEQFF. The full variable domain, rest sourced from reference TRBV5-5 and TRBJ2-1, is DAGVTQSPTHLIKTRGQQVTLRCSPISGHKSVSWYQQVLGQGPQFIFQYYEKEERGRGNFPDRFSARQFPNYSSELNVNALLLGDSALYLCASSLYPMSSYNEQFFGPGTRLTVL.